Shown below are 26 T cell receptor beta chains from a single sample sequenced in a study of blood T cell repertoires in COVID-19. This table comes from immunoSEQ multiplex PCR, and its TCRdb copy is limited to in-frame clones, with some not included. The table shows about 98,000 clones, with around 75% occurring only once. Material for sequencing was peripheral blood. Source of these receptors: a man between 65 and 85 years old with acute or convalescent COVID-19.

This chain uses TRBV5-1 with TRBJ2-7; no clear D. CDR1 is SGHRS and CDR2 is YFSETQ in the germline V gene. There are 14 residues in the CDR3. V was clipped by 0 bases and J by 3 bases, with 10 bases between them. The DNA of the CDR3 is TGCGCCAGCAGCTTGGGGTTAGCCTTCTACGAGCAGTACTTC. It codes for CASSLGLAFYEQYF.

The V gene is TRBV5-5, the J gene TRBJ2-2, with D possibly matching TRBD1 (5 bases). Trimming shortened V by 3 bases and J by 4 bases, and 10 bases separated the two germline ends. There are 14 residues in the CDR3. Germline V CDR1 and CDR2: SGHKS, YYEKEE (reference sequence). Here the CDR3 reads CASSSTVPTGELFF. DNA for the CDR3: TGTGCCAGCAGCTCGACAGTCCCCACCGGGGAGCTGTTTTTT.

The chain links TRBV5-1 to TRBJ2-3; 9 nucleotides match TRBD2. Germline V gene sequence: CDR1 SGHRS, CDR2 YFSETQ. The V segment lost 1 base and the J segment 7 bases; nucleotides outside the gene matches: 13. CDR3 length: 17 amino acids. The CDR3 region is CASSLLSGAGGPHTQYF. In DNA form, the CDR3 reads TGCGCCAGCAGCTTGCTCTCCGGGGCGGGAGGGCCTCATACGCAGTATTTT.

CDR3 nucleotides: TGTGCCAGCCGTGGGCGGGAGGGGAGCTCCTACAATGAGCAGTTCTTC. Its translation: CASRGREGSSYNEQFF. This chain joins TRBV6-1 and TRBJ2-1, with 9 bases identical to TRBD2. Germline-derived CDR1 and CDR2 are MNHNS and SASEGT. The ends lost 8 bases at V and 0 bases at J; junction bases unmatched: 8. The CDR3 loop spans 16 amino acids.

The genes are TRBV14 and TRBJ1-4; 9 nucleotides agree with TRBD1. V lost 4 bases and J lost 0; bases outside the gene matches: 15. Germline V lookup: CDR1 SGHDN, CDR2 FVKESK. The length of the CDR3 is 20 residues. The CDR3 is CASSPRFGTGPFATNEKLFF. In nucleotides, the CDR3 is TGTGCCAGCAGCCCCCGGTTCGGGACAGGGCCTTTTGCAACTAATGAAAAACTGTTTTTT. Full variable domain (outside the CDR3, taken from reference TRBV14 and TRBJ1-4): EAGVTQFPSHSVIEKGQTVTLRCDPISGHDNLYWYRRVMGKEIKFLLHFVKESKQDESGMPNNRFLAERTGGTYSTLKVQPAELEDSGVYFCASSPRFGTGPFATNEKLFFGSGTQLSVL.

This clone was counted a few times. The genes are TRBV7-2 and TRBJ1-5; 7 bases map to TRBD1. CDR1 and CDR2 (germline): SGHTA, FQGNSA. This CDR3 comprises 15 residues. The J segment lost 1 base and the V segment lost 5 bases, leaving 5 bases of the junction unmatched. CDR3 in amino acids: CASSEQGTSNQPQHF. The CDR3, as DNA: TGTGCCAGCAGCGAACAGGGGACGAGCAATCAGCCCCAGCATTTT.

This clone was detected only a few times. This sequence joins TRBV5-1 and TRBJ2-3; the match to TRBD2 covers 9 bases. CDR3 length: 13 residues. V shed 9 bases, J shed 4 bases, and the junction held 6 bases outside the gene matches. CDR1 SGHRS and CDR2 YFSETQ come from the germline V gene. The CDR3 region is CATNSGSPDTQYF. CDR3 nucleotide sequence: TGCGCCACCAATAGCGGGAGCCCAGATACGCAGTATTTT.

At least ten counts were recorded for this clone. V usage is TRBV6-2 or TRBV6-3 and J usage is TRBJ1-1; D uncertain. Germline assignment: CDR1 MNHEY and CDR2 SVGEGT. This CDR3 contains 15 residues. V was pared by 1 base and J by 10 bases, with 19 bases between. In DNA form, the CDR3 reads TGTGCCAGCAGTTACTTGGCCTCCGAGGGATTGGTAGCTTTCTTT. Translation gives CASSYLASEGLVAFF.

This chain uses TRBV15 with TRBJ2-6, with D unclear. Between the trimmed V and J ends, which lost 5 bases and 8 bases, there was a span of 10 bases. CDR3 length: 13 amino acids. Germline V gene sequence: CDR1 LNHNV, CDR2 YYDKDF (reference sequence). CDR3 nucleotide sequence: TGTGCCACCAGCCCCCAGGAACCCAACGTCCTGACTTTC. It encodes CATSPQEPNVLTF.

The rearrangement uses TRBV5-1 and TRBJ1-4; TRBD1 might be the D (5 bases). The CDR3 length is 15 residues. Per germline, CDR1 SGHRS and CDR2 YFSETQ. V gave up 0 bases and J gave up 3 bases, with 9 bases separating them. Here the CDR3 reads CASSLGQSSNEKLFF. The CDR3, as DNA: TGCGCCAGCAGCTTGGGACAGAGCTCTAATGAAAAACTGTTTTTT.

This rearrangement joins TRBV7-2 to TRBJ2-7; 7 nucleotides align to TRBD2. This CDR3 has 16 residues. V lost 5 bases and J lost 2; bases outside the gene matches: 12. The germline V gene has CDR1 SGHTA and CDR2 FQGNSA. CDR3 sequence reads: CASSTTGASGAYEQYF. The CDR3, as DNA: TGTGCCAGCAGCACGACTGGGGCTAGCGGCGCCTACGAGCAGTACTTC.

The CDR3 here is CASSFAGTGYFGGYTF. In DNA, the CDR3 is TGTGCCAGCAGTTTCGCCGGGACAGGCTACTTCGGGGGCTACACCTTC. V usage is TRBV7-2 and J usage is TRBJ1-2; 8 bases fit TRBD1. The junction had 17 bases not matched to a gene; V was cut back by 6 bases and J by 8 bases. CDR1 is SGHTA and CDR2 is FQGNSA in the germline V gene. The CDR3 consists of 16 residues. The full variable domain, its missing parts supplied by reference TRBV7-2 and TRBJ1-2, is GAGVSQSPSNKVTEKGKDVELRCDPISGHTALYWYRQSLGQGLEFLIYFQGNSAPDKSGLPSDRFSAERTGGSVSTLTIQRTQQEDSAVYLCASSFAGTGYFGGYTFGSGTRLTVV.

This clone was observed a few times. This rearrangement joins TRBV2 to TRBJ2-1; 8 nucleotides match TRBD1. CDR1 is SNHLY and CDR2 is FYNNEI in the germline V gene. The CDR3 covers 19 residues. V lost 3 bases to trimming and J lost 7 bases; unmatched junction nucleotides: 20. The CDR3 DNA follows: TGTGCCAGCAGTGATAGACAGGGGCGGCTAGCCCCCTATGTAAATGAGCAGTTCTTC. Amino acid sequence: CASSDRQGRLAPYVNEQFF.

The chain uses TRBV7-2 and TRBJ2-3; TRBD1 might be the D (5 bases). The V end was cut by 2 bases, the J end by 7 bases, with 13 bases between. Germline V gives CDR1 SGHTA, CDR2 FQGNSA. This CDR3 spans 14 amino acids. CDR3 DNA sequence: TGTGCCAGCAGCTTATCTGGGGCGCGTAATACGCAGTATTTT. This codes for CASSLSGARNTQYF.

The chain links TRBV11-3 to TRBJ2-5; TRBD1 matches 9 bases. The ends lost 5 bases at V and 4 bases at J; junction bases unmatched: 8. In germline, CDR1 is SGHNT, CDR2 YENEEA. The CDR3 totals 15 residues. CDR3 in DNA: TGTGCCAGCAGCCACCGGGACAGGGTGGGAGAGACCCAGTACTTC. This gives the protein CASSHRDRVGETQYF.

The rearrangement links TRBV29-1 to TRBJ1-2; D gene uncertain. CDR1 is SQVTM, CDR2 ANQGSEA, per germline. This CDR3 contains 10 residues. Trimming removed 6 bases from V and 7 bases from J, with 9 bases in between. The CDR3 loop reads CSVPEGGYTF. The CDR3 bases are TGCAGCGTGCCGGAGGGTGGCTACACCTTC.

The chain uses TRBV6-2 or TRBV6-3 and TRBJ2-1; D perhaps matches TRBD2 (5 bases). V lost 3 bases and J 0 bases, leaving 12 bases between the germline ends. The CDR3 sequence is 16 residues long. CDR1 MNHEY and CDR2 SVGEGT come from the germline V gene. This CDR3 reads CASSYGRRVSYNEQFF. The CDR3 DNA reads TGTGCCAGCAGTTATGGTAGGCGGGTCTCCTACAATGAGCAGTTCTTC.

This clone was observed a single time. The chain has TRBV6-5 and TRBJ1-2, with a tentative D call TRBD1 (6 bases). The CDR3 length is 15 residues. Germline-derived CDR1 and CDR2 are MNHEY and SVGAGI. The V and J ends lost 9 bases and 2 bases respectively, with 19 bases between them. Written as DNA, the CDR3 is TGTGCCAGTAGCTTAGGTTACAGGGCCAACTATGGCTACACCTTC. Translated, it gives CASSLGYRANYGYTF.

The chain couples TRBV19 to TRBJ2-1, with D uncertain. The CDR3 is 14 residues long. Germline CDR1 is LNHDA and CDR2 is SQIVND (reference sequence). The V and J ends lost 5 bases and 1 base respectively, with 9 bases between them. CDR3 nucleotides: TGTGCCAGTAGTTACTCAAGTTCCTACAATGAGCAGTTCTTC. Protein product: CASSYSSSYNEQFF.

This chain joins TRBV11-3 and TRBJ2-7, with TRBD2 matching 11 bases. V gave up 5 bases and J gave up 3 bases; unmatched junction bases: 6. The CDR3 runs to 15 residues. Germline V gene lookup returns CDR1 SGHNT and CDR2 YENEEA. CDR3 region: CASSLGTSGLYEQYF. Here the CDR3 DNA reads TGTGCCAGCAGCCTGGGGACTAGCGGACTCTACGAGCAGTACTTC.

This clone has only a few counts. The DNA for the CDR3 is TGTGCCAGCAGCTACAAGACCGGGACGGGGGTAAAAGTAGCTTTCTTT. It translates to CASSYKTGTGVKVAFF. J is TRBJ1-1 and V is TRBV6-5; the D gene is possibly TRBD1 (5 bases). The V gene's germline CDR1 is MNHEY and CDR2 SVGAGI. V gave up 6 bases and J gave up 10 bases, with 27 bases separating them. The CDR3 has 16 amino acids.

The rearrangement links TRBV9 to TRBJ2-1, with 9 bases aligning to TRBD2. CDR3 length equals 16 residues. Germline CDR1 reads SGDLS; CDR2 reads YYNGEE. Trimming took 3 bases from V and 9 from J; bases not matched to a gene: 13. CDR3 in DNA: TGTGCCAGCAGCGCCCTAGCGGGGTCCTTGAGGAGTGAGCAGTTCTTC. It codes for CASSALAGSLRSEQFF.

This clone was seen a handful of times. The V gene is TRBV7-6, the J gene TRBJ2-7, with a tentative D call TRBD1 (6 bases). CDR3 length equals 16 residues. The V gene's germline CDR1 is SGHVS and CDR2 FNYEAQ. Trimming left V 2 bases short and J 2 bases short, with 16 bases between. This CDR3 reads CASSLHYRDSTYEQYF. CDR3 sequence (DNA): TGTGCCAGCAGCTTACATTACAGGGATAGCACCTACGAGCAGTACTTC.

The chain uses TRBV29-1 and TRBJ1-1; 8 bases are shared with TRBD1. The trim removed 7 bases at V and 3 bases at J, leaving 13 bases unmatched. The CDR3 is 15 amino acids. Germline V lookup: CDR1 SQVTM, CDR2 ANQGSEA. The DNA of the CDR3 is TGCAGCGCCACTGGACAGGGAGGTTGGGACACTGAAGCTTTCTTT. Encoded protein: CSATGQGGWDTEAFF.

V and J are TRBV27 and TRBJ1-1, with D possibly TRBD1 on 6 matching bases. This CDR3 has 16 amino acids. Germline loops: CDR1 MNHEY, CDR2 SMNVEV (reference sequence). The V gene lost 3 bases and the J gene lost 1 base, with 15 bases spanning the gap. CDR3 protein: CASSFRSGHKNTEAFF. CDR3 nucleotides: TGTGCCAGCAGTTTTCGTTCGGGACATAAGAACACTGAAGCTTTCTTT.

This chain uses TRBV11-2 with TRBJ2-5; D remains unclear. There are 13 residues in the CDR3. Trimming took 3 bases from V and 2 from J, leaving 7 bases between them. CDR1 and CDR2 from the germline V gene are SGHAT and FQNNGV. The chain's CDR3 is CASSFGQQETQYF. The CDR3 bases are TGTGCCAGCAGCTTTGGGCAGCAAGAGACCCAGTACTTC. The whole variable domain, filled in from reference TRBV11-2 and TRBJ2-5, reads EAGVAQSPRYKIIEKRQSVAFWCNPISGHATLYWYQQILGQGPKLLIQFQNNGVVDDSQLPKDRFSAERLKGVDSTLKIQPAKLEDSAVYLCASSFGQQETQYFGPGTRLLVL.